This TCR beta chain was sequenced during a study of metastatic and nonmetastatic thyroid tumors. By its share, this clone is medium-sized (0.01 to 0.1%). V lost 5 bases to trimming and J lost 1 base; unmatched junction nucleotides: 5. Germline CDR1 reads MDHEN; CDR2 reads SYDVKM. This CDR3 comprises 15 residues. MiXCR re-clonotyped the PCR reads for TCRdb. The data hold approximately 22,000 clones, with 15% to 20% observed a single time. No patient received treatment before thyroid surgery. Sequencing used tumor tissue. This clonotype originated in a female donor with papillary thyroid cancer or a benign thyroid nodule (not recorded which). Some clones in this sample may be carry-over from other donors' samples. The chain employs TRBV28 and TRBJ1-5, with TRBD1 identical over 7 bases. CDR3 nucleotides: TGTGCCAGCAGTGGGGACAGTATAAGCAATCAGCCCCAGCATTTT. Amino acids: CASSGDSISNQPQHF.